The 27 T cell receptor beta chains listed next were all sequenced from one sample in a study of shared clonotypes between healthy human individuals. Repertoires were generated with immunoSEQ multiplex PCR, while TCRdb's copy carries only in-frame clones and drops some. The sample has roughly 590,000 clones, about 95% seen once. CD45RO-negative CD8 cells positively selected for CCR7 made up the naive population, which excluded terminally differentiated effector memory CD45RA+ cells. Material for sequencing was naive CD8+ T cells sorted from blood. Every receptor here comes from a woman in her twenties or thirties in good health.

The chain recombines TRBV28 with TRBJ2-5, with no clear D. The J call may be in error: the DNA end matches TRBJ2-7 better. Germline V CDR1 and CDR2: MDHEN, SYDVKM. The CDR3 is 15 residues long. CDR3 protein: CASSSPTEKSYEQYF. CDR3 bases: TGTGCCAGCAGTTCACCCACAGAAAAATCCTACGAGCAGTACTTC.

A single count supports this clone. The chain carries TRBV6-1 and TRBJ1-1; D not certain. V lost 4 bases to trimming and J lost 1 base, with 7 bases between them. Germline V gene data show CDR1 as MNHNS and CDR2 as SASEGT. CDR3 length: 13 residues. CDR3 loop: CASSVTENTEAFF. In nucleotides, the CDR3 is TGTGCCAGCAGTGTAACAGAGAACACTGAAGCTTTCTTT.

This chain connects TRBV14 to TRBJ2-7; perhaps TRBD1 as D (7 bases). The CDR3 runs 15 residues. V was cut by 5 bases and J by 0 bases, with 14 bases left in between. The germline gives CDR1 SGHDN, CDR2 FVKESK. This CDR3 reads CASSYGQDYSYEQYF. As DNA, the CDR3 is TGTGCCAGCAGCTACGGACAGGACTACTCCTACGAGCAGTACTTC.

The V call is TRBV7-6, the J call TRBJ2-5, with TRBD1 identical over 10 bases. The assigned J gene may be wrong: the sequence end matches TRBJ2-7 better. The germline V gene encodes CDR1 SGHVS and CDR2 FNYEAQ. The CDR3 contains 15 residues. CDR3 in amino acids: CASSQGQGPSYEQYF. The DNA for the CDR3 is TGTGCCAGCAGCCAGGGACAGGGGCCCTCCTACGAGCAGTACTTC.

The gene calls are TRBV27 and TRBJ2-5, with D unresolved. V gave up 0 bases and J gave up 5 bases, with 13 bases separating them. The CDR3 has 15 amino acids. Germline V gives CDR1 MNHEY, CDR2 SMNVEV (reference sequence). CDR3 DNA sequence: TGTGCCAGCAGTTTATCGGCATTGGTCCGGGAGACCCAGTACTTC. Translating it yields CASSLSALVRETQYF.

The chain links TRBV14 to TRBJ2-7; D unclear. The CDR3 length is 14 residues. In germline, CDR1 is SGHDN, CDR2 FVKESK. V lost 0 bases and J 1 base, leaving 7 bases between the germline ends. The CDR3 DNA sequence: TGTGCCAGCAGCCAAGATTGGGGTTCCTACGAGCAGTACTTC. It translates to CASSQDWGSYEQYF.

The rearrangement links TRBV13 to TRBJ2-5; the match to TRBD2 covers 10 bases. V gave up 5 bases and J gave up 1 base; unmatched junction bases: 4. This CDR3 spans 15 amino acids. Germline V gene lookup returns CDR1 PRHDT and CDR2 FYEKMQ (reference sequence). As DNA, the CDR3 is TGTGCCAGCAGCACCTGGACTAGCGGCCAAGAGACCCAGTACTTC. Translation gives CASSTWTSGQETQYF.

The chain uses TRBV7-8 and TRBJ2-7; D call uncertain. Trimming left V 5 bases short and J 6 bases short, with 11 bases between. The CDR3 length is 12 residues. CDR1 SGHVS and CDR2 FQNEAQ come from the germline V gene. The CDR3 here is CASSPTAGEQYF. CDR3 coding DNA: TGTGCCAGCAGCCCGACTGCAGGCGAGCAGTACTTC.

The chain couples TRBV29-1 to TRBJ2-7; 16 bases fit TRBD2. V shed 4 bases and J 4 bases; nucleotides not matched to a gene: 4. CDR1 is SQVTM, CDR2 ANQGSEA, per germline. The CDR3 is 15 residues long. The CDR3 coding sequence is TGCAGCGTTGCCGGGACTAGCGGGAGGGTTTACGAGCAGTACTTC. Its translation: CSVAGTSGRVYEQYF.

The chain carries TRBV4-1 and TRBJ2-3; 8 bases fit TRBD2. This CDR3 has 15 residues. V shed 2 bases, J shed 4 bases, and the junction held 5 bases outside the gene matches. Germline lookup yields CDR1 MGHRA and CDR2 YSYEKL. The CDR3 spells CASSQPGLDPDTQYF. Here the CDR3 DNA reads TGCGCCAGCAGCCAACCGGGACTAGATCCAGATACGCAGTATTTT.

The chain recombines TRBV19 with TRBJ2-1; D not certain. Germline V gives CDR1 LNHDA, CDR2 SQIVND (reference sequence). Trimming removed 2 bases from V and 7 bases from J, with 12 bases in between. The CDR3 length is 14 residues. Here the CDR3 reads CASSILPASNEQFF. For the CDR3, the DNA is TGTGCCAGTAGTATACTCCCTGCTTCAAATGAGCAGTTCTTC.

The chain recombines TRBV28 with TRBJ2-1; TRBD1 might be the D (5 bases). V lost 2 bases, J lost 0 bases, and 11 bases lay in between. Germline CDR1 and CDR2: MDHEN and SYDVKM. The CDR3 runs 16 residues. CDR3 bases: TGTGCCAGCAGTTTAGCTGGCGGACACTCCTACAATGAGCAGTTCTTC. This gives the protein CASSLAGGHSYNEQFF. The variable domain in full, with the rest retrieved from reference TRBV28 and TRBJ2-1, is DVKVTQSSRYLVKRTGEKVFLECVQDMDHENMFWYRQDPGLGLRLIYFSYDVKMKEKGDIPEGYSVSREKKERFSLILESASTNQTSMYLCASSLAGGHSYNEQFFGPGTRLTVL.

The rearrangement uses TRBV4-1 and TRBJ2-2, with 7 positions matching TRBD1. V was clipped by 2 bases and J by 1 base; unmatched bases: 7. The V gene's germline CDR1 is MGHRA and CDR2 YSYEKL. The CDR3 is 17 amino acids. The CDR3 loop is CASSQNLRGLNTGELFF. The CDR3 DNA reads as TGCGCCAGCAGCCAAAACCTCAGGGGGTTGAACACCGGGGAGCTGTTTTTT.

V and J are TRBV29-1 and TRBJ2-1, with a weak D call TRBD2 (6 bases). Trimming shortened V by 4 bases and J by 6 bases, and 13 bases separated the two germline ends. The CDR3 runs to 13 residues. The germline V gene has CDR1 SQVTM and CDR2 ANQGSEA. The CDR3 loop reads CSVVEGVVNEQFF. CDR3 sequence (DNA): TGCAGCGTTGTGGAGGGAGTGGTCAATGAGCAGTTCTTC.

V gene TRBV9 combines with J gene TRBJ1-2; D perhaps matches TRBD1 (6 bases). V was shortened by 3 bases and J by 0 bases, with 12 bases between the two germline ends. The length of the CDR3 is 15 residues. Germline lookup yields CDR1 SGDLS and CDR2 YYNGEE. Written as DNA, the CDR3 is TGTGCCAGCAGCGAAGGGGGACACACTAACTATGGCTACACCTTC. As protein: CASSEGGHTNYGYTF. Full variable domain (rest looked up from reference TRBV9 and TRBJ1-2): DSGVTQTPKHLITATGQRVTLRCSPRSGDLSVYWYQQSLDQGLQFLIQYYNGEERAKGNILERFSAQQFPDLHSELNLSSLELGDSALYFCASSEGGHTNYGYTFGSGTRLTVV.

This chain joins TRBV27 and TRBJ2-1; possibly TRBD1 or TRBD2 for D (6 bases each). The germline V gene encodes CDR1 MNHEY and CDR2 SMNVEV (reference sequence). The V gene lost 10 bases and the J gene lost 7 bases, with 20 bases spanning the gap. This CDR3 has 14 residues. This chain's CDR3 is CATPGARLSNEQFF. The CDR3 DNA sequence: TGTGCCACTCCGGGGGCCCGACTTAGTAATGAGCAGTTCTTC.

The J gene is TRBJ2-3, the V gene TRBV5-1, with 10 bases that match TRBD2. Germline V CDR1 and CDR2: SGHRS, YFSETQ. Trimming removed 4 bases from V and 0 bases from J; junction bases left unmatched: 2. The CDR3 is 15 residues long. CDR3 sequence (DNA): TGCGCCAGCAGCGGGGGACTAGCGAGCACAGATACGCAGTATTTT. This sequence encodes CASSGGLASTDTQYF.

The chain links TRBV5-6 to TRBJ2-2; D is ambiguous. V was cut by 4 bases and J by 4 bases, with 11 bases left in between. The CDR3 loop spans 14 amino acids. Per the germline V gene, CDR1 is SGHDT and CDR2 is YYEEEE. The CDR3 sequence: CASSHWAVTGELFF. DNA of the CDR3: TGTGCCAGCAGCCACTGGGCGGTCACCGGGGAGCTGTTTTTT.

The chain employs TRBV16 and TRBJ2-6; D gene ambiguous. V lost 8 bases and J 0 bases, leaving 17 bases between the germline ends. CDR3 length: 17 residues. CDR1 is KGHSY and CDR2 is FQNENV in the germline V gene. CDR3 region: CASGRGSQGSGANVLTF. CDR3 nucleotides: TGTGCCAGCGGAAGAGGAAGCCAAGGCTCTGGGGCCAACGTCCTGACTTTC. The full variable domain, rest sourced from reference TRBV16 and TRBJ2-6, is GEEVAQTPKHLVRGEGQKAKLYCAPIKGHSYVFWYQQVLKNEFKFLISFQNENVFDETGMPKERFSAKCLPNSPCSLEIQATKLEDSAVYFCASGRGSQGSGANVLTFGAGSRLTVL.

This rearrangement joins TRBV10-2 to TRBJ1-1; 7 bases map to TRBD1. V gave up 2 bases and J gave up 2 bases; unmatched junction bases: 8. The CDR3 is 16 residues long. Germline V gene lookup returns CDR1 WSHSY and CDR2 SAAADI. CDR3 residues: CASSETVTGLNTEAFF. The CDR3 region has the DNA TGCGCCAGCAGTGAGACGGTGACAGGGCTTAACACTGAAGCTTTCTTT.

The V and J genes are TRBV7-9 and TRBJ1-1; D is undetermined. Looked up from germline, CDR1 is SEHNR and CDR2 is FQNEAQ (reference sequence). This CDR3 contains 11 residues. V was shortened by 1 base and J by 8 bases, with 5 bases between the two germline ends. CDR3 in amino acids: CASSLVDEAFF. DNA for the CDR3: TGTGCCAGCAGCTTAGTGGACGAAGCTTTCTTT.

This rearrangement joins TRBV29-1 to TRBJ2-5, with D possibly being TRBD2 (5 bases). The CDR3 is 13 amino acids. CDR1 is SQVTM, CDR2 ANQGSEA, per germline. The V and J ends lost 4 bases and 2 bases respectively, with 11 bases between them. CDR3 amino acids: CSVAPPGQETQYF. DNA for the CDR3: TGCAGCGTTGCCCCACCGGGGCAAGAGACCCAGTACTTC.

This sequence joins TRBV4-1 and TRBJ2-7; 14 bases are a match to TRBD2. Germline CDR1 and CDR2: MGHRA and YSYEKL. CDR3 size: 15 residues. The J segment lost 5 bases and the V segment lost 2 bases, leaving 2 bases of the junction unmatched. The CDR3 loop reads CASSQMGLAGDEQYF. CDR3 nucleotide sequence: TGCGCCAGCAGCCAAATGGGACTAGCGGGAGACGAGCAGTACTTC.

This chain joins TRBV7-9 and TRBJ2-7; 13 nucleotides align to TRBD2. CDR1 and CDR2 (germline): SEHNR, FQNEAQ (reference sequence). The CDR3 is 15 amino acids. The J segment lost 5 bases and the V segment lost 2 bases, leaving 3 bases of the junction unmatched. DNA of the CDR3: TGTGCCAGCAGCTTAACTAGCGGGAGGGCCCACGAGCAGTACTTC. Translating it yields CASSLTSGRAHEQYF.

The chain has TRBV7-9 and TRBJ2-3; 11 bases are a match to TRBD1. This CDR3 is built from 16 residues. The germline V gene encodes CDR1 SEHNR and CDR2 FQNEAQ (reference sequence). V shed 5 bases, J shed 2 bases, and the junction held 6 bases outside the gene matches. CDR3 sequence (DNA): TGTGCCAGCAGCAACTGGGACAGGGGGAACACAGATACGCAGTATTTT. Translating it yields CASSNWDRGNTDTQYF. The whole variable domain, remainder taken from reference TRBV7-9 and TRBJ2-3, is DTGVSQNPRHKITKRGQNVTFRCDPISEHNRLYWYRQTLGQGPEFLTYFQNEAQLEKSRLLSDRFSAERPKGSFSTLEIQRTEQGDSAMYLCASSNWDRGNTDTQYFGPGTRLTVL.

This chain uses TRBV5-1 with TRBJ2-1; tentatively, D is TRBD1 (6 bases). This CDR3 comprises 14 residues. Germline CDR1 and CDR2: SGHRS and YFSETQ. With 4 bases removed from V and 4 bases from J, the gap between germline ends came to 12 bases. This CDR3 reads CASSIRTDYNEQFF. CDR3 coding DNA: TGCGCCAGCAGCATCAGGACAGATTACAATGAGCAGTTCTTC.

The V gene is TRBV29-1, the J gene TRBJ2-3; the match to TRBD1 covers 10 bases. CDR1 is SQVTM, CDR2 ANQGSEA, per germline. Trimming at V came to 4 bases and at J to 15 bases, leaving 4 bases not matched to a gene. This CDR3 spans 10 amino acids. In DNA, the CDR3 is TGCAGCGTTGTGACAGGGGGCGTTTATTTT. Protein: CSVVTGGVYF.